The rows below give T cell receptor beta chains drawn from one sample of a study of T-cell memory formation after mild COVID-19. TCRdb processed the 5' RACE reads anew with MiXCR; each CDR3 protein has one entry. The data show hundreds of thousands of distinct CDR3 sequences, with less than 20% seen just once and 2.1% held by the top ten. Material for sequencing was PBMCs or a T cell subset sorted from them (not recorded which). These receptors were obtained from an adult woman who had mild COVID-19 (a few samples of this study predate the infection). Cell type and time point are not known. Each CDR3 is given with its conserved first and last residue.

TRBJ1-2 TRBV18 CASSPPTGRDYGYTF
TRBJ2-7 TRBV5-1 CASSPWDREMYEQYF
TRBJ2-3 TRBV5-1 CASSSSSGTRVGTQYF
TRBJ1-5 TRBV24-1 CATSDGWFNQPQHF
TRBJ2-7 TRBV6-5 CASSYLGATYEQYF
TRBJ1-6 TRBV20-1 CSAIRVSAENSPLHF
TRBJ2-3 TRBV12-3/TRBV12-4 CASRGLAGGSKYF
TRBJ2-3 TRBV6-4 CASSDRGHSTDTQYF
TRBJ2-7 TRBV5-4 CASSNRQGTYEQYF
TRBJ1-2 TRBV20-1 CSATGIRGYTF
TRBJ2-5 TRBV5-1 CASSSVSQETQYF
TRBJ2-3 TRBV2 CASSEPLAGGPPDTQYF
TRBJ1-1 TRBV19 CASSSQVGTEAFF
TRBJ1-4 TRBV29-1 CSARTRVDEKLFF
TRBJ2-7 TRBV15 CATSRGGGDSYEQYF
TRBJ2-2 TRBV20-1 CSARLAGNTGELFF
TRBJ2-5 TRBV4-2 CASSQEGTLGQETQYF
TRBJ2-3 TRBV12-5 CASGLVQGPLGTDTQYF
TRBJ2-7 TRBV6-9 CASKKCLHRSYEQYF
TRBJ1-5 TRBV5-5 CASSDNGGQPQHF
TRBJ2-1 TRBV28 CASEQGSNEQFF
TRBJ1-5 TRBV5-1 CASSLNGGNQPQHF
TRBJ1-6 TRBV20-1 CSARRRGSYNSPLHF